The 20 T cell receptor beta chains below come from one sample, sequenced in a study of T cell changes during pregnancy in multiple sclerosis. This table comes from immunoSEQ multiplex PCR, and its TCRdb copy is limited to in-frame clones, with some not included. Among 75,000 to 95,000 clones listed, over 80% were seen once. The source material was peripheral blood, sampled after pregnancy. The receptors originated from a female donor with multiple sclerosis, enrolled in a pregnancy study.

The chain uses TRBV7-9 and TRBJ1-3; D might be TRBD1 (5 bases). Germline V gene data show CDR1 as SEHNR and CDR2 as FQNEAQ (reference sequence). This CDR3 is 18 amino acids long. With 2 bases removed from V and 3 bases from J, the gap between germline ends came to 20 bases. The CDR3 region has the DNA TGTGCCAGCAGCTTAATGTATGGGGGAGGCGTTGGTGGAAACACCATATATTTT. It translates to CASSLMYGGGVGGNTIYF.

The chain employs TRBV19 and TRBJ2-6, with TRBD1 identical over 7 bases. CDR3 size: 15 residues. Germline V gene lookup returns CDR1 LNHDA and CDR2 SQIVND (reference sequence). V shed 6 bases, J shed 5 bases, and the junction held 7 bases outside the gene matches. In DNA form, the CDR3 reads TGTGCCAGTAGGCACAGGGGTTCTAGGGCCAACGTCCTGACTTTC. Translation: CASRHRGSRANVLTF.

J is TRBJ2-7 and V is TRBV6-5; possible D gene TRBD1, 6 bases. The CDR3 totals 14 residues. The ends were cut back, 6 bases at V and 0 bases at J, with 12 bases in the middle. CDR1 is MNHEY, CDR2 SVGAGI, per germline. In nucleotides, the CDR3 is TGTGCCAGCAGGCCGGACAGTCTCTCCTACGAGCAGTACTTC. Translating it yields CASRPDSLSYEQYF.

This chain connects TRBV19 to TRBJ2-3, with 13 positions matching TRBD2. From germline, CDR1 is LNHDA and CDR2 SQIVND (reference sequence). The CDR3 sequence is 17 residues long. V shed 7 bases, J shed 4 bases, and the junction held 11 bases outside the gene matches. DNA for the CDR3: TGTGCCAGTAATACGCCGGGACTAGCGGGAACGGCAGATACGCAGTATTTT. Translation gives CASNTPGLAGTADTQYF.

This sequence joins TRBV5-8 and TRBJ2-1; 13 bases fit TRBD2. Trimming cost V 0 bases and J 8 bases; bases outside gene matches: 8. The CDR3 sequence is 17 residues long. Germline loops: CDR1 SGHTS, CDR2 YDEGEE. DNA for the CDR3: TGTGCCAGCAGCTTGGCCAGGACTAGCGGGAGTTTCGATGAGCAGTTCTTC. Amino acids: CASSLARTSGSFDEQFF.

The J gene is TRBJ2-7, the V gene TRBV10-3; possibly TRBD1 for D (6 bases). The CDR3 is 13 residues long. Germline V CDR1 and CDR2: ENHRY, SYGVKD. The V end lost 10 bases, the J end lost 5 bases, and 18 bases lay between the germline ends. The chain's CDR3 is CATGIRGKNEQYF. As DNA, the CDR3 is TGTGCCACCGGGATAAGGGGGAAAAACGAGCAGTACTTC.

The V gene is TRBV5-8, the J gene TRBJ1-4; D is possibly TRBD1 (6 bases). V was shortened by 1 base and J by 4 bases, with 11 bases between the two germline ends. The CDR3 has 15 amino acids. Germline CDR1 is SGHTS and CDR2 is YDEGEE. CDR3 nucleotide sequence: TGTGCCAGCAGCTTGAGTAGAGGGGGTAATGAAAAACTGTTTTTT. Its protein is CASSLSRGGNEKLFF.

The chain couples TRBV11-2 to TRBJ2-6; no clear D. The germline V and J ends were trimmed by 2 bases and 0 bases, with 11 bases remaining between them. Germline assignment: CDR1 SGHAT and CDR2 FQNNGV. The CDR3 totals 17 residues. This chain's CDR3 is CASSLTSDTSGANVLTF. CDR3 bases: TGTGCCAGCAGCTTAACATCTGACACCTCTGGGGCCAACGTCCTGACTTTC.

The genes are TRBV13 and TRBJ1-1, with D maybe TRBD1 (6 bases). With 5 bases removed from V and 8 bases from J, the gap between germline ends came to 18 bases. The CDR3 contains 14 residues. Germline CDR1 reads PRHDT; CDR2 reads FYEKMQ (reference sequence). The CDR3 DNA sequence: TGTGCCAGCAGCCCCACGGGGGGACAAAAAGAAGCTTTCTTT. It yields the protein CASSPTGGQKEAFF.

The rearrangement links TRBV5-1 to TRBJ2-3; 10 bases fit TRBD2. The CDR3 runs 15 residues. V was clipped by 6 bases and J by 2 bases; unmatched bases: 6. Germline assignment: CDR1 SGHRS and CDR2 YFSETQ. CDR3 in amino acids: CASTSLAGATDTQYF. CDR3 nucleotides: TGCGCCAGCACCTCTCTAGCGGGAGCCACAGATACGCAGTATTTT.

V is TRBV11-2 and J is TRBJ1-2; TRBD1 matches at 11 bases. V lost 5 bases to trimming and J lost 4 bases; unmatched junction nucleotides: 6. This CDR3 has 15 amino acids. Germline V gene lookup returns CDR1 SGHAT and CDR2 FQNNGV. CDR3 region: CASSPIGTGGYGYTF. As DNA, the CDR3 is TGTGCCAGCAGCCCCATAGGGACAGGGGGCTATGGCTACACCTTC.

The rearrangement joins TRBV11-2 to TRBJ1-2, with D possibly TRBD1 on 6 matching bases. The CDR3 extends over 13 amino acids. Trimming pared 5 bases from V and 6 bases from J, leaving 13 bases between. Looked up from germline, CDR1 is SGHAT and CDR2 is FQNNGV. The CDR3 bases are TGTGCCAGCAGCCCCGGGACAAGCAATGGCTACACCTTC. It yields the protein CASSPGTSNGYTF. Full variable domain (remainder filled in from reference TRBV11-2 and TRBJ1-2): EAGVAQSPRYKIIEKRQSVAFWCNPISGHATLYWYQQILGQGPKLLIQFQNNGVVDDSQLPKDRFSAERLKGVDSTLKIQPAKLEDSAVYLCASSPGTSNGYTFGSGTRLTVV.

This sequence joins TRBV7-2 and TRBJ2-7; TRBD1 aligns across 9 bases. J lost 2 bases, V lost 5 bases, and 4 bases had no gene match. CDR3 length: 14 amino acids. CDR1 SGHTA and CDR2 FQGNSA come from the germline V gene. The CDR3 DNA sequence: TGTGCCAGCAGCCCCGGGACAGGGACCTACGAGCAGTACTTC. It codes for CASSPGTGTYEQYF.

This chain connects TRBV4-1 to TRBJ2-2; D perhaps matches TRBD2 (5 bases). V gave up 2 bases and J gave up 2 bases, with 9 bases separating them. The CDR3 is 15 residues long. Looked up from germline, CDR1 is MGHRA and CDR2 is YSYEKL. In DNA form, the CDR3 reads TGCGCCAGCAGCCAACCACTAGGTAACACCGGGGAGCTGTTTTTT. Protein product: CASSQPLGNTGELFF.

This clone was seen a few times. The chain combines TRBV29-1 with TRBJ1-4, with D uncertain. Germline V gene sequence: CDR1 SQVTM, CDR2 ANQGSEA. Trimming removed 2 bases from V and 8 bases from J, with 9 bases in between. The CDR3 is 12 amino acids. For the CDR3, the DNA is TGCAGCGTTGAAACTGTCGCGGAAAAACTGTTTTTT. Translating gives CSVETVAEKLFF.

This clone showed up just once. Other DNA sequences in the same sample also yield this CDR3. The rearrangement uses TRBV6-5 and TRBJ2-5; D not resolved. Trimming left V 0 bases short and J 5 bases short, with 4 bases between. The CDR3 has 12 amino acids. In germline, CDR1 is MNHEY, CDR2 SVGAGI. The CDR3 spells CASSYSRETQYF. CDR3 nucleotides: TGTGCCAGCAGTTACTCGAGGGAGACCCAGTACTTC.

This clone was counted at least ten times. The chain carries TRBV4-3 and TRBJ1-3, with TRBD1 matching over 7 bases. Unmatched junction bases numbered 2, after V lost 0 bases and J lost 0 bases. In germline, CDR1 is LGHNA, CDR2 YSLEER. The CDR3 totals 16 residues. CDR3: CASSQDRDSSGNTIYF. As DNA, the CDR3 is TGCGCCAGCAGCCAAGATCGGGACAGCTCTGGAAACACCATATATTTT.

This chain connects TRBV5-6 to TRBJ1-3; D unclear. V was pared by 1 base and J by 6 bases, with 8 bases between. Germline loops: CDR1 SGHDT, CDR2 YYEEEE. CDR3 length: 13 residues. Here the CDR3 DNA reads TGTGCCAGCAGCTTGCTTTTTCCAAACACCATATATTTT. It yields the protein CASSLLFPNTIYF.

CDR3 amino acids: CASSLAGTGTTGELFF. Here the CDR3 DNA reads TGCGCCAGCAGCTTGGCCGGGACAGGGACCACCGGGGAGCTGTTTTTT. This chain connects TRBV5-1 to TRBJ2-2; TRBD1 agrees at 9 bases. CDR3 length: 16 residues. V lost 0 bases and J lost 4; bases outside the gene matches: 4. Germline CDR1 SGHRS, CDR2 YFSETQ.

Here the CDR3 DNA reads TGTGCCAGCAGCTTAGCGGGACAGGGTAGCAATCAGCCCCAGCATTTT. Translation gives CASSLAGQGSNQPQHF. V usage is TRBV7-9 and J usage is TRBJ1-5, with 9 positions matching TRBD1. This CDR3 contains 16 residues. Trimming cost V 0 bases and J 0 bases; bases outside gene matches: 0. CDR1 and CDR2 (germline): SEHNR, FQNEAQ (reference sequence).